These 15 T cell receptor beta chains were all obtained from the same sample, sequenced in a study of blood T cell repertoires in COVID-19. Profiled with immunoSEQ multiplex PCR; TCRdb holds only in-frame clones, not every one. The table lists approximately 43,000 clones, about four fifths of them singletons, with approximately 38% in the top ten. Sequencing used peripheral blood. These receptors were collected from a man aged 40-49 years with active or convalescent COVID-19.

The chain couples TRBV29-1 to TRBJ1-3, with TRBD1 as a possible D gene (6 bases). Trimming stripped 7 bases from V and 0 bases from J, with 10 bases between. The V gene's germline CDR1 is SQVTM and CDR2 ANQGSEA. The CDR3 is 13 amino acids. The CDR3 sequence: CSAGQHSGNTIYF. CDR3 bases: TGCAGCGCAGGACAGCACTCTGGAAACACCATATATTTT.

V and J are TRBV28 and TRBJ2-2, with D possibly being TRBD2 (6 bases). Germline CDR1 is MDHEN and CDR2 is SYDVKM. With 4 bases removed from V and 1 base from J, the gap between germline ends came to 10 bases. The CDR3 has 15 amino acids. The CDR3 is CASSSPGGNTGELFF. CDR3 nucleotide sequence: TGTGCCAGCAGTTCCCCCGGGGGGAACACCGGGGAGCTGTTTTTT.

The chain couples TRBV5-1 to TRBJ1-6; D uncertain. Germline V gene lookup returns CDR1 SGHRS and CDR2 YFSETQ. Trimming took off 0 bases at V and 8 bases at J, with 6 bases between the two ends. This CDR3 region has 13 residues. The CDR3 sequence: CASSLAGYSPLHF. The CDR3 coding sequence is TGCGCCAGCAGCTTGGCGGGGTATTCACCCCTCCACTTT.

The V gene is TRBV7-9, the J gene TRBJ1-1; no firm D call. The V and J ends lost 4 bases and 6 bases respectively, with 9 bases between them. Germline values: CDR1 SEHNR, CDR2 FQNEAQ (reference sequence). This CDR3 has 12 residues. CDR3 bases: TGTGCCAGCAGCTCCGGGAGGGCTGAAGCTTTCTTT. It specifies CASSSGRAEAFF.

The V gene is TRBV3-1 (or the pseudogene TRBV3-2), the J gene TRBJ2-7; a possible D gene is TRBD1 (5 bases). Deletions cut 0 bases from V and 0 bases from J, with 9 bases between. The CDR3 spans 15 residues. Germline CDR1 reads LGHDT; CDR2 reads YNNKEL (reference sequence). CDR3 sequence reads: CASSQEQVSSYEQYF. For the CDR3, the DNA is TGTGCCAGCAGCCAAGAACAGGTTAGCTCCTACGAGCAGTACTTC.

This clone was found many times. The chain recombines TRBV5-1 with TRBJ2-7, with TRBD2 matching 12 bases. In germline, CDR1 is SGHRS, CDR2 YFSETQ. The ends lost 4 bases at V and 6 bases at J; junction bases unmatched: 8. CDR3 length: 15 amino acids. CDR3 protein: CASSETSGGLGEQYF. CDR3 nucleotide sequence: TGCGCCAGCAGCGAGACTAGCGGGGGTCTCGGCGAGCAGTACTTC.

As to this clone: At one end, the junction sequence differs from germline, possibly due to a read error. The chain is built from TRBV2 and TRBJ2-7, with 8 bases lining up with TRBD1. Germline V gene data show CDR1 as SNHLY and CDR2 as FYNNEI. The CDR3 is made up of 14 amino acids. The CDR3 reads CASSPGGESGRATF. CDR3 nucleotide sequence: TGTGCCAGCAGTCCAGGGGGCGAGTCGGGCAGGGCAACCTTC.

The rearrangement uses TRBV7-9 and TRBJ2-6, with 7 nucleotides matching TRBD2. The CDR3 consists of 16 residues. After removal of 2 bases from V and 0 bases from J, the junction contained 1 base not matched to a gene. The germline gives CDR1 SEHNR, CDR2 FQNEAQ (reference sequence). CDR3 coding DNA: TGTGCCAGCAGCTTATGGGGGGGCTCTGGGGCCAACGTCCTGACTTTC. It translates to CASSLWGGSGANVLTF.

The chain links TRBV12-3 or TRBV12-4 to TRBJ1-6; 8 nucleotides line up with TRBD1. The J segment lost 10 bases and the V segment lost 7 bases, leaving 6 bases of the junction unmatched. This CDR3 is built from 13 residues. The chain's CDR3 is CASKPTGESPLHF. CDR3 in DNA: TGTGCCAGCAAGCCGACAGGGGAATCACCCCTCCACTTT.

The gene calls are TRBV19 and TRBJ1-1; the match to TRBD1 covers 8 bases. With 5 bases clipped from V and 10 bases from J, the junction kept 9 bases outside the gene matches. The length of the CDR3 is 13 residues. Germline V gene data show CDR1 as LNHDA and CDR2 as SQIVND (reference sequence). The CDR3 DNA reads TGTGCCAGTAGTCATCAGGGGGCGCCACGAGCTTTCTTT. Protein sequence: CASSHQGAPRAFF.

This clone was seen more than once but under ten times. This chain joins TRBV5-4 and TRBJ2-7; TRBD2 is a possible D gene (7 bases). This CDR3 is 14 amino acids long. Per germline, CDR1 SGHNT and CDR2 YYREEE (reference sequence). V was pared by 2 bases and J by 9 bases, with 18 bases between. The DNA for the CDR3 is TGTGCCAGCAGCTTTGACGGGGGGCGGGCGGCGCAGTACTTC. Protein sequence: CASSFDGGRAAQYF. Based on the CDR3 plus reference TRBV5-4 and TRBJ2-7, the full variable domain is ETGVTQSPTHLIKTRGQQVTLRCSSQSGHNTVSWYQQALGQGPQFIFQYYREEENGRGNFPPRFSGLQFPNYSSELNVNALELDDSALYLCASSFDGGRAAQYFGPGTRLTVT.

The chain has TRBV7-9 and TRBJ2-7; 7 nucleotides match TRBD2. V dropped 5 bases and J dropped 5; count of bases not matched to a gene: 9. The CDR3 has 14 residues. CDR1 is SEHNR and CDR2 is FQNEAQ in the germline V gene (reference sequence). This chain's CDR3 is CASSPAAGEDEQYF. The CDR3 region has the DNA TGTGCCAGCAGCCCCGCTGCGGGGGAGGACGAGCAGTACTTC.

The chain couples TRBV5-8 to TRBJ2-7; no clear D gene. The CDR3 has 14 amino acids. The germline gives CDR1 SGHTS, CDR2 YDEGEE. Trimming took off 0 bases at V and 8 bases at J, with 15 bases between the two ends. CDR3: CASSLARSSKKQYF. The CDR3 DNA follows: TGTGCCAGCAGCTTGGCCCGAAGTTCTAAAAAGCAGTACTTC.

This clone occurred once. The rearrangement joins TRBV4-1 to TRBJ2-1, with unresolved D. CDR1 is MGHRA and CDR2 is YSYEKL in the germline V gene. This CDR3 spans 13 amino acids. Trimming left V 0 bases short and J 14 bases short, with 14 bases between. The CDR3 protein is CASSQDGISREFF. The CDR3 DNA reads TGCGCCAGCAGCCAAGATGGAATTTCCCGGGAGTTCTTC.

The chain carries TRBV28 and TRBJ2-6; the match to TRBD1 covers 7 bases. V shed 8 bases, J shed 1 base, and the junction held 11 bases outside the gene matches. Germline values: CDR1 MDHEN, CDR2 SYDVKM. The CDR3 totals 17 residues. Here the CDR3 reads CASGRRQGSSGANVLTF. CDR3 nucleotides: TGTGCCAGCGGCCGCCGACAGGGTTCTTCTGGGGCCAACGTCCTGACTTTC.